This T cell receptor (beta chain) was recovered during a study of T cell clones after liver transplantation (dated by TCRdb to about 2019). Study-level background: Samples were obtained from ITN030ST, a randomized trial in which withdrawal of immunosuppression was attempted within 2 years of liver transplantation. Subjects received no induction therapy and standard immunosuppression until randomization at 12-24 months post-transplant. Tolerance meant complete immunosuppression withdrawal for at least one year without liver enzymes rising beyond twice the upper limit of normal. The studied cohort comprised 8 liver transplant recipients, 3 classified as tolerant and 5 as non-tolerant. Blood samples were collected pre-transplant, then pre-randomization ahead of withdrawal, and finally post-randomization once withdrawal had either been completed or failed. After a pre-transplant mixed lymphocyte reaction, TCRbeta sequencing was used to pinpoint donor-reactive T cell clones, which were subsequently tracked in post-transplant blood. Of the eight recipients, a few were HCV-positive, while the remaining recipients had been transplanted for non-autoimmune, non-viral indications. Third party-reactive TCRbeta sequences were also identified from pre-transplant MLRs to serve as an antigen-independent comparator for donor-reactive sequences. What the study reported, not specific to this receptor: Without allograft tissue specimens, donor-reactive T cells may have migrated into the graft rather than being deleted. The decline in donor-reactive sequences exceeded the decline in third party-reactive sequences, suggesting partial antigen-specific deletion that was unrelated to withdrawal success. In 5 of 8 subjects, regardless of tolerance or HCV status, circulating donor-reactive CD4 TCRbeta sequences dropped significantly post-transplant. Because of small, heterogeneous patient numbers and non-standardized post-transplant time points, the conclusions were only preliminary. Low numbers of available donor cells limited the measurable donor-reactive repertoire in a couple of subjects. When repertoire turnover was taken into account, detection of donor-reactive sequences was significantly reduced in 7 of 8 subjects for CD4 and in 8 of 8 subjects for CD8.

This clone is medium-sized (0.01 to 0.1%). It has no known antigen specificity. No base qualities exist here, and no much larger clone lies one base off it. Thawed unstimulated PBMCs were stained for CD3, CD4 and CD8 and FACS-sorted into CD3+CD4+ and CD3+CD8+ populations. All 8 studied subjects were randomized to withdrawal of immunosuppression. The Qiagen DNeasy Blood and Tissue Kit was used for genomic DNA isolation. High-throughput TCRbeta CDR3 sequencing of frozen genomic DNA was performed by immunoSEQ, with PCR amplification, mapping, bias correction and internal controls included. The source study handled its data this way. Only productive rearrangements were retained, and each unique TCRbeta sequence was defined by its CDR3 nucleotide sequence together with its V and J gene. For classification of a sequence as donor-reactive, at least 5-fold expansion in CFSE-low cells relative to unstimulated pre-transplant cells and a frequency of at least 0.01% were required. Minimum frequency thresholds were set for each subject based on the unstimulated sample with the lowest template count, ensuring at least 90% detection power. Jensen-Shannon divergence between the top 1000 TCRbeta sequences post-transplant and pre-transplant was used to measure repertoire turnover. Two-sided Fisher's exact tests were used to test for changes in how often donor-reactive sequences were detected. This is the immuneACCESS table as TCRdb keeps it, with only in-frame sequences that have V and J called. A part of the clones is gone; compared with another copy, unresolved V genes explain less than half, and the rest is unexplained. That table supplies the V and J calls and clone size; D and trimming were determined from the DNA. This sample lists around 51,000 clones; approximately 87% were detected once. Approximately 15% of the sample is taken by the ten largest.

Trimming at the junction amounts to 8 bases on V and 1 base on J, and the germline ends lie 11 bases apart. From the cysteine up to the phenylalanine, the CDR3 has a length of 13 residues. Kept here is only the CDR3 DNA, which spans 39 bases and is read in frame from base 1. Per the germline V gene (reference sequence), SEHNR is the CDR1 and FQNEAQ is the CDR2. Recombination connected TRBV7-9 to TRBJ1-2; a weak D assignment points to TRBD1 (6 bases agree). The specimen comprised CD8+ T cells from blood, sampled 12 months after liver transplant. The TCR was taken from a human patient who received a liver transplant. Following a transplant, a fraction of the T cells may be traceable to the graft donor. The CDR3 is CASGQGINYGYTF. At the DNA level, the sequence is TGTGCCAGCGGGCAGGGGATTAACTATGGCTACACCTTC. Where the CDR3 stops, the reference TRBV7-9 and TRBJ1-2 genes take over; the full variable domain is DTGVSQNPRHKITKRGQNVTFRCDPISEHNRLYWYRQTLGQGPEFLTYFQNEAQLEKSRLLSDRFSAERPKGSFSTLEIQRTEQGDSAMYLCASGQGINYGYTFGSGTRLTVV.